The 29 T cell receptor beta chains below all came from one sample that was sequenced in a study of OX40 agonist ivuxolimab in advanced cancers. The data were produced by immunoSEQ multiplex PCR, yet TCRdb's version contains in-frame clones alone and is incomplete. This sample has around 34,000 clones, with around 81% found just once. Sample: CD4+ or CD8+ T cells sorted from blood, taken in a trial of the OX40 agonist ivuxolimab. The receptors were sampled from an adult with an advanced solid tumor such as melanoma, head and neck, liver or kidney cancer.

This clone was counted a few times. The chain recombines TRBV18 with TRBJ2-7, with D unresolved. Trimming took 3 bases from V and 0 from J, leaving 9 bases between them. The CDR3 spans 14 residues. Germline V gives CDR1 KGHSH, CDR2 LQKENI. The CDR3: CASSPILDSYEQYF. The CDR3, as DNA: TGTGCCAGCTCACCGATACTGGACTCCTACGAGCAGTACTTC.

V usage is TRBV7-2 and J usage is TRBJ2-3, with D unclear. From germline, CDR1 is SGHTA and CDR2 FQGNSA. Trimming shortened V by 1 base and J by 7 bases, and 15 bases separated the two germline ends. This CDR3 comprises 15 residues. This CDR3 reads CASSLETRRTNTQYF. The CDR3 coding sequence is TGTGCCAGCAGCTTAGAGACAAGACGCACGAATACGCAGTATTTT.

The chain recombines TRBV5-1 with TRBJ2-1; D is possibly TRBD2 (6 bases). The germline gives CDR1 SGHRS, CDR2 YFSETQ. The V and J ends lost 4 bases and 9 bases respectively, with 17 bases between them. The CDR3 is 14 amino acids. The CDR3 DNA reads as TGCGCCAGCAGCCAGCCGCTAGCGTCGAGTGAGCAGTTCTTC. This sequence encodes CASSQPLASSEQFF.

This chain connects TRBV6-1 to TRBJ2-6; tentative D call: TRBD1 (6 bases). In germline, CDR1 is MNHNS, CDR2 SASEGT. This CDR3 spans 17 amino acids. Trimming left V 0 bases short and J 1 base short, with 10 bases between. Here the CDR3 reads CASSEAARGSGANVLTF. The CDR3 DNA is TGTGCCAGCAGTGAAGCAGCCAGGGGTTCTGGGGCCAACGTCCTGACTTTC.

The V call is TRBV11-2, the J call TRBJ2-1, with 10 bases aligning to TRBD1. CDR1 and CDR2 from the germline V gene are SGHAT and FQNNGV. V lost 4 bases and J lost 6; bases outside the gene matches: 6. This CDR3 comprises 15 residues. CDR3 sequence: CASSSTGGLGNEQFF. CDR3 bases: TGTGCCAGCAGCTCGACAGGGGGCCTCGGCAATGAGCAGTTCTTC.

This clone came up a few times. V and J are TRBV25-1 and TRBJ2-5; TRBD1 aligns across 7 bases. The germline V gene encodes CDR1 MGHDK and CDR2 SYGVNS. Trimming removed 3 bases from V and 0 bases from J; junction bases left unmatched: 7. The CDR3 loop spans 16 amino acids. CDR3 DNA: TGTGCCAGCAGTGACAGACAGGGCGCGTACCAAGAGACCCAGTACTTC. It translates to CASSDRQGAYQETQYF. The full variable domain, completed using reference TRBV25-1 and TRBJ2-5, is EADIYQTPRYLVIGTGKKITLECSQTMGHDKMYWYQQDPGMELHLIHYSYGVNSTEKGDLSSESTVSRIRTEHFPLTLESARPSHTSQYLCASSDRQGAYQETQYFGPGTRLLVL.

This chain uses TRBV15 with TRBJ2-1, with 9 bases matching TRBD2. Germline CDR1 is LNHNV and CDR2 is YYDKDF (reference sequence). The ends lost 1 base at V and 9 bases at J; junction bases unmatched: 10. The CDR3 runs to 16 residues. The CDR3 is CATSRGGVGTSPEQFF. The CDR3 region has the DNA TGTGCCACCAGCAGAGGGGGGGTAGGGACTAGCCCTGAGCAGTTCTTC.

The V and J genes are TRBV2 and TRBJ2-3; no firm D call. The CDR3 totals 13 residues. V was pared by 6 bases and J by 6 bases, with 13 bases between. Germline V CDR1 and CDR2: SNHLY, FYNNEI. CDR3 amino acids: CASRVPRADTQYF. The CDR3 coding sequence is TGTGCCAGCAGGGTCCCCCGGGCGGATACGCAGTATTTT.

The rearrangement joins TRBV19 to TRBJ2-2; D is possibly TRBD1 (5 bases). The germline V gene has CDR1 LNHDA and CDR2 SQIVND (reference sequence). Trimming took off 5 bases at V and 4 bases at J, with 14 bases between the two ends. This CDR3 is built from 15 residues. CDR3 sequence (DNA): TGTGCCAGTAGTTCCCCCAGGGTGGGCACCGGGGAGCTGTTTTTT. It codes for CASSSPRVGTGELFF.

Of note for this clone: Other DNA sequences in the same sample also yield this CDR3. The chain carries TRBV28 and TRBJ2-6; the match to TRBD1 covers 9 bases. There are 16 residues in the CDR3. Germline trimming cut 4 bases from V and 0 bases from J; bases unmatched to any gene: 1. CDR1 is MDHEN, CDR2 SYDVKM, per germline. CDR3: CASSYRGLSGANVLTF. The CDR3 DNA sequence: TGTGCCAGCAGTTACAGGGGGCTCTCTGGGGCCAACGTCCTGACTTTC.

This chain joins TRBV10-1 and TRBJ2-3; possibly TRBD2 for D (5 bases). Germline V lookup: CDR1 WNHNN, CDR2 SYGVQD (reference sequence). The ends were cut back, 5 bases at V and 0 bases at J, with 9 bases in the middle. The CDR3 is 14 residues long. The CDR3 is CASSNSASTDTQYF. CDR3 coding DNA: TGCGCCAGCAGTAATAGCGCCAGCACAGATACGCAGTATTTT.

This clone showed up just a few times. CDR3 DNA: TGTGCCAGCAGCTTTTGGGGGGGAGAGACCCAGTACTTC. This sequence encodes CASSFWGGETQYF. V gene TRBV7-2 combines with J gene TRBJ2-5; 7 nucleotides line up with TRBD2. Germline trimming cut 3 bases from V and 4 bases from J; bases unmatched to any gene: 2. Germline CDR1 and CDR2: SGHTA and FQGNSA. This CDR3 region has 13 residues.

V and J are TRBV5-1 and TRBJ2-3, with a tentative D call TRBD1 (6 bases). The CDR3 length is 15 residues. Trimming left V 0 bases short and J 3 bases short, with 11 bases between. Germline CDR1 is SGHRS and CDR2 is YFSETQ. CDR3 bases: TGCGCCAGCAGCTTGGAGTCAGGGGAAACAGATACGCAGTATTTT. Amino acid sequence: CASSLESGETDTQYF.

This clone was seen just once. The V call is TRBV7-2, the J call TRBJ2-3; TRBD1 agrees at 9 bases. V lost 3 bases to trimming and J lost 3 bases; unmatched junction nucleotides: 10. CDR1 is SGHTA and CDR2 is FQGNSA in the germline V gene. The CDR3 consists of 17 residues. CDR3 protein: CASSLSGGQGLTDTQYF. CDR3 DNA sequence: TGTGCCAGCAGCTTGTCCGGCGGACAGGGGTTAACAGATACGCAGTATTTT.

The chain recombines TRBV9 with TRBJ2-7; 10 bases line up with TRBD2. The CDR3 consists of 15 residues. Germline V gives CDR1 SGDLS, CDR2 YYNGEE. Trimming at V came to 3 bases and at J to 0 bases, leaving 3 bases not matched to a gene. CDR3 DNA sequence: TGTGCCAGCAGCGCGACTAGCGGGTCCTCCTACGAGCAGTACTTC. Translation gives CASSATSGSSYEQYF.

This clone was detected only a few times. The rearrangement links TRBV19 to TRBJ1-2; 9 positions agree with TRBD1. This CDR3 has 13 amino acids. Germline loops: CDR1 LNHDA, CDR2 SQIVND (reference sequence). Losses at the gene ends were 9 bases for V and 10 bases for J; bases not matched to a gene: 12. CDR3 nucleotide sequence: TGTGCCAGCATTACCGGGACAGGGAACGTCTACACCTTC. Translating gives CASITGTGNVYTF.

J is TRBJ1-3 and V is TRBV19; tentatively, D is TRBD1 (5 bases). Germline V gives CDR1 LNHDA, CDR2 SQIVND (reference sequence). The V gene lost 0 bases and the J gene lost 4 bases, with 19 bases spanning the gap. This CDR3 region has 18 residues. The CDR3 DNA reads as TGTGCCAGTAGTATAGATAGCAAGGCCGCCCGGGACGGAAACACCATATATTTT. As protein: CASSIDSKAARDGNTIYF. The whole variable domain, remainder taken from reference TRBV19 and TRBJ1-3, is DGGITQSPKYLFRKEGQNVTLSCEQNLNHDAMYWYRQDPGQGLRLIYYSQIVNDFQKGDIAEGYSVSREKKESFPLTVTSAQKNPTAFYLCASSIDSKAARDGNTIYFGEGSWLTVV.

The chain recombines TRBV6-6 with TRBJ1-1; no clear D gene. Per the germline V gene, CDR1 is MNHNY and CDR2 is SVGAGI (reference sequence). V lost 3 bases and J 0 bases, leaving 8 bases between the germline ends. This CDR3 comprises 14 residues. The CDR3 DNA is TGTGCCAGCAGTTATGTTAGTATGAACACTGAAGCTTTCTTT. This codes for CASSYVSMNTEAFF.

This chain joins TRBV5-4 and TRBJ2-3; 13 bases agree with TRBD2. The CDR3 runs to 16 residues. Germline CDR1 SGHNT, CDR2 YYREEE (reference sequence). J was trimmed by 6 bases and V by 3 bases; bases with no gene match: 7. CDR3 sequence: CASSSRTSGRYDTQYF. CDR3 DNA: TGTGCCAGCAGCTCCCGGACTAGCGGGAGATATGATACGCAGTATTTT. Based on the CDR3 plus reference TRBV5-4 and TRBJ2-3, the full variable domain is ETGVTQSPTHLIKTRGQQVTLRCSSQSGHNTVSWYQQALGQGPQFIFQYYREEENGRGNFPPRFSGLQFPNYSSELNVNALELDDSALYLCASSSRTSGRYDTQYFGPGTRLTVL.

The J gene is TRBJ2-7, the V gene TRBV29-1; tentatively, D is TRBD1 or TRBD2 (5 bases each). This CDR3 has 11 amino acids. V lost 4 bases and J lost 6, with 10 bases in between. The germline CDR1 and CDR2 sequences are SQVTM and ANQGSEA. CDR3 residues: CSVGPGPEQYF. CDR3 DNA sequence: TGCAGCGTTGGGCCGGGGCCCGAGCAGTACTTC.

V usage is TRBV19 and J usage is TRBJ2-1; 14 positions agree with TRBD2. Germline trimming cut 9 bases from V and 12 bases from J; bases unmatched to any gene: 10. The CDR3 sequence is 14 residues long. Germline V gene sequence: CDR1 LNHDA, CDR2 SQIVND (reference sequence). The CDR3 sequence is CASKGTSGGSMQFF. CDR3 DNA sequence: TGTGCCAGCAAAGGGACTAGCGGGGGATCGATGCAGTTCTTC.

Only a few counts were recorded for this clone. V and J are TRBV2 and TRBJ2-2; TRBD1 agrees at 8 bases. With V trimmed by 10 bases and J by 6 bases, 7 bases remained unmatched. The V gene's germline CDR1 is SNHLY and CDR2 FYNNEI. The CDR3 has 13 amino acids. Here the CDR3 reads CAKSGTGAGELFF. For the CDR3, the DNA is TGTGCCAAATCCGGGACAGGCGCCGGGGAGCTGTTTTTT.

This clone is medium-sized. The J gene is TRBJ2-3, the V gene TRBV5-1; 7 bases are shared with TRBD1. Per germline, CDR1 SGHRS and CDR2 YFSETQ. This CDR3 contains 15 residues. V shed 6 bases, J shed 1 base, and the junction held 8 bases outside the gene matches. The CDR3 sequence: CASTQGDPGTDTQYF. CDR3 sequence (DNA): TGCGCCAGCACTCAGGGGGATCCTGGCACAGATACGCAGTATTTT.

The V and J genes are TRBV7-6 and TRBJ2-1, with D tentatively TRBD1 or TRBD2 (5 bases each). With 3 bases removed from V and 12 bases from J, the gap between germline ends came to 30 bases. CDR3 length: 18 residues. Germline V gene lookup returns CDR1 SGHVS and CDR2 FNYEAQ. The CDR3 nucleotides are TGTGCCAGCAGCTTTAGGGGCGGAAAAACTAGAACCTGTCTTTGGCAGTTCTTC. Its protein is CASSFRGGKTRTCLWQFF.

This clone was counted once. Other DNA sequences within the sample encode an identical CDR3. The chain carries TRBV19 and TRBJ2-7, with 11 bases matching TRBD2. The V gene end was trimmed by 7 bases and the J gene end by 2 bases; junction bases not matched to a gene: 7. The CDR3 covers 15 residues. CDR1 and CDR2 (germline): LNHDA, SQIVND (reference sequence). CDR3 sequence: CASTPSGRPPYEQYF. The CDR3 DNA follows: TGTGCCAGTACTCCTAGCGGGAGGCCGCCCTACGAGCAGTACTTC.

This clone was counted only a few times. This chain uses TRBV28 with TRBJ1-5; tentatively, D is TRBD1 (6 bases). Trimming left V 4 bases short and J 5 bases short, with 24 bases between. CDR1 MDHEN and CDR2 SYDVKM come from the germline V gene. CDR3 length equals 18 residues. The CDR3 spells CASSSSPGLGTLDQPQHF. The CDR3 coding sequence is TGTGCCAGCAGTTCCTCTCCAGGATTAGGGACATTGGATCAGCCCCAGCATTTT.

V usage is TRBV18 and J usage is TRBJ2-1; tentatively, D is TRBD1 (6 bases). This CDR3 spans 14 amino acids. The germline gives CDR1 KGHSH, CDR2 LQKENI. The V gene lost 4 bases and the J gene lost 7 bases, with 14 bases spanning the gap. Here the CDR3 reads CASSRTASLNEQFF. CDR3 in DNA: TGTGCCAGCTCACGGACAGCGAGCCTTAATGAGCAGTTCTTC. Full variable domain (missing parts from reference TRBV18 and TRBJ2-1): NAGVMQNPRHLVRRRGQEARLRCSPMKGHSHVYWYRQLPEEGLKFMVYLQKENIIDESGMPKERFSAEFPKEGPSILRIQQVVRGDSAAYFCASSRTASLNEQFFGPGTRLTVL.

The V gene is TRBV7-2, the J gene TRBJ2-1; TRBD2 matches 10 bases. CDR1 is SGHTA, CDR2 FQGNSA, per germline. V lost 1 base, J lost 6 bases, and 3 bases stayed unmatched. The CDR3 consists of 15 residues. The CDR3 region is CASSLEASGGNEQFF. CDR3 nucleotides: TGTGCCAGCAGCTTAGAGGCTAGCGGGGGCAATGAGCAGTTCTTC. The entire variable domain, with the rest obtained from reference TRBV7-2 and TRBJ2-1, is as follows: GAGVSQSPSNKVTEKGKDVELRCDPISGHTALYWYRQSLGQGLEFLIYFQGNSAPDKSGLPSDRFSAERTGGSVSTLTIQRTQQEDSAVYLCASSLEASGGNEQFFGPGTRLTVL.

V is TRBV5-1 and J is TRBJ2-2; 8 bases are shared with TRBD2. Trimming took 0 bases from V and 0 from J; bases not matched to a gene: 7. Germline CDR1 SGHRS, CDR2 YFSETQ. The CDR3 length is 18 residues. Here the CDR3 DNA reads TGCGCCAGCAGCTTGGCCTTTGGCGGGGGGTCGAACACCGGGGAGCTGTTTTTT. Translating it yields CASSLAFGGGSNTGELFF. The whole variable domain, filled in from reference TRBV5-1 and TRBJ2-2, reads KAGVTQTPRYLIKTRGQQVTLSCSPISGHRSVSWYQQTPGQGLQFLFEYFSETQRNKGNFPGRFSGRQFSNSRSEMNVSTLELGDSALYLCASSLAFGGGSNTGELFFGEGSRLTVL.